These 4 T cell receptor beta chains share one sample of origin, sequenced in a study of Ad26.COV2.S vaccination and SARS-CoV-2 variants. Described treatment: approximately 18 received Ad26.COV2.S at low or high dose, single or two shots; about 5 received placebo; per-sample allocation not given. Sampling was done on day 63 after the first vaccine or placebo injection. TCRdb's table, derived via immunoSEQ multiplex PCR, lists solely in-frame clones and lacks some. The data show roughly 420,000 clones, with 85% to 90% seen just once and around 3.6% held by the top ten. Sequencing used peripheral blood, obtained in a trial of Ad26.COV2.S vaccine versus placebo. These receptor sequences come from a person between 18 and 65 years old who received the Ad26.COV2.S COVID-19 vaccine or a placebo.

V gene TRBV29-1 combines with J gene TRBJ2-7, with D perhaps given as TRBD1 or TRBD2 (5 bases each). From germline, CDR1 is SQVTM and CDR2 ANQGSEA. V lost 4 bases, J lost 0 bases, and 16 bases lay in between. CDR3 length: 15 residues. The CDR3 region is CSVAERTRSSYEQYF. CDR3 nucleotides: TGCAGCGTTGCGGAGCGGACAAGAAGCTCCTACGAGCAGTACTTC.

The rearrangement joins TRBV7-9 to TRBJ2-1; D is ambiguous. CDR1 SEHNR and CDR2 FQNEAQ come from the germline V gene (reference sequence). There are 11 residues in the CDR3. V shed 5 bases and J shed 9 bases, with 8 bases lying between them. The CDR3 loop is CASSHRAEQFF. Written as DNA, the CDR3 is TGTGCCAGCAGCCACCGTGCTGAGCAGTTCTTC.

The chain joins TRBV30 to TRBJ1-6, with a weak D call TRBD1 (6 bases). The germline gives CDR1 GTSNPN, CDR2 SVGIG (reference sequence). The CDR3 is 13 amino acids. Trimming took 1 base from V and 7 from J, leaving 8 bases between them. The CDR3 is CAWSGTANSPLHF. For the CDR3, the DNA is TGTGCCTGGAGTGGGACAGCGAATTCACCCCTCCACTTT.

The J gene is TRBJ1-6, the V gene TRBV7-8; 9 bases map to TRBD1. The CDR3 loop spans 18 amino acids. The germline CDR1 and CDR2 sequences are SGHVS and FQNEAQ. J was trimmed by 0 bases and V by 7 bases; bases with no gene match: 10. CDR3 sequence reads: CASNSGTGRRSYNSPLHF. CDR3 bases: TGTGCCAGCAACTCCGGGACAGGGCGACGCTCCTATAATTCACCCCTCCACTTT.